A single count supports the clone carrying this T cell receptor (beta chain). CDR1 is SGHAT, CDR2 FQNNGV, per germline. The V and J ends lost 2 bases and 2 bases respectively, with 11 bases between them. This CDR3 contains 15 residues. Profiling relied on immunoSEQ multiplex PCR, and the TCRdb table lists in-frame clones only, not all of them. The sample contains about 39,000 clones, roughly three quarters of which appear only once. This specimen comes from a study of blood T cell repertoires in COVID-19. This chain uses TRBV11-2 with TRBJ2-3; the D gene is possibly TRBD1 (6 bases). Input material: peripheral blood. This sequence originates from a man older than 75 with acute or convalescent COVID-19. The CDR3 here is CASSLLDSFTDTQYF. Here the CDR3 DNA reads TGTGCCAGCAGCTTATTGGACAGCTTCACAGATACGCAGTATTTT.